Below are 3 T cell receptor beta chains sequenced from a single sample in a study of early T cells in non-severe SARS-CoV-2 infection. TCRdb redid the calling of the 5' RACE reads with MiXCR, one entry per CDR3 protein. The data contain under 60,000 distinct CDR3 sequences, approximately 9.9% of them singletons. Sequenced sample: whole blood. The receptors shown here come from an adult who was a healthcare worker with PCR-confirmed SARS-CoV-2 infection or an uninfected control (not recorded which).

The CDR3, as DNA: TGCGCCAGCAAGGAGGGGGCCGGGTACAATGAGCAGTTCTTC. It is translated as CASKEGAGYNEQFF. The chain has TRBV5-1 and TRBJ2-1, with a weak D call TRBD1 (7 bases). This CDR3 contains 14 residues. The germline V gene has CDR1 SGHRS and CDR2 YFSETQ. The V end was cut by 6 bases, the J end by 4 bases, with 14 bases between.

This clonotype was seen at least ten times. CDR3 in DNA: TGTGCCAGTAGTGGACCGAACACCGGGGAGCTGTTTTTT. This sequence encodes CASSGPNTGELFF. V gene TRBV19 combines with J gene TRBJ2-2; D call uncertain. The length of the CDR3 is 13 residues. Germline-derived CDR1 and CDR2 are LNHDA and SQIVND (reference sequence). Trimming took 5 bases from V and 0 from J, leaving 4 bases between them.

This clonotype was observed a few times. This chain connects TRBV10-3 to TRBJ1-2; D might be TRBD1 (6 bases). This CDR3 is 15 amino acids long. Trimming shortened V by 4 bases and J by 8 bases, and 20 bases separated the two germline ends. Germline assignment: CDR1 ENHRY and CDR2 SYGVKD. Written as DNA, the CDR3 is TGTGCCATCAGTGCACCCGAGGGCCAGGGGCAAGGCTACACCTTC. It is translated as CAISAPEGQGQGYTF.